The 4 T cell receptor beta chains given below trace back to one sample, sequenced in a study of blood T cell repertoires in COVID-19. TCRdb keeps only in-frame clones here, not all; method: immunoSEQ multiplex PCR. Here the sample spans over 120,000 clones, about 89% being singletons. The sample taken for sequencing was peripheral blood. These receptors all stem from a man aged 55 to 70 with active or convalescent COVID-19.

The CDR3 here is CAWSRTGLSGANVLTF. Written as DNA, the CDR3 is TGTGCCTGGAGTAGAACAGGGCTCTCTGGGGCCAACGTCCTGACTTTC. The chain joins TRBV30 to TRBJ2-6, with TRBD1 as a possible D gene (6 bases). With 2 bases removed from V and 0 bases from J, the gap between germline ends came to 11 bases. The CDR3 length is 16 residues. Looked up from germline, CDR1 is GTSNPN and CDR2 is SVGIG (reference sequence).

To note about this clone: This sample includes further DNA sequences coding for the same CDR3. The chain recombines TRBV5-1 with TRBJ1-1; 7 bases map to TRBD1. The CDR3 totals 14 residues. The V gene end was trimmed by 4 bases and the J gene end by 3 bases; junction bases not matched to a gene: 6. Germline V gives CDR1 SGHRS, CDR2 YFSETQ. CDR3 region: CASSLGTGDTEAFF. CDR3 bases: TGCGCCAGCAGCCTCGGTACAGGGGACACTGAAGCTTTCTTT.

The rearrangement joins TRBV11-2 to TRBJ2-5, with a tentative D call TRBD2 (6 bases). Germline CDR1 is SGHAT and CDR2 is FQNNGV. This CDR3 region has 14 residues. With 6 bases removed from V and 2 bases from J, the gap between germline ends came to 13 bases. CDR3 DNA: TGTGCCAGCAGAGATTCTAGCGCTCAAGAGACCCAGTACTTC. Amino acid sequence: CASRDSSAQETQYF.

The chain combines TRBV5-5 with TRBJ2-1; no firm D call. Germline CDR1 and CDR2: SGHKS and YYEKEE (reference sequence). V dropped 4 bases and J dropped 0 bases, with 11 bases sitting between them. The CDR3 sequence is 15 residues long. CDR3 in amino acids: CASSQTEVSYNEQFF. The CDR3 DNA is TGTGCCAGCAGCCAAACTGAGGTCTCCTACAATGAGCAGTTCTTC.